This TCR beta chain was recovered during a study of CD8 T cells in Susac syndrome. Random hexamers were used to reverse transcribe the RNA input (about 0.5 to 1 ug). Amplification of TCR beta CDR3 used immunoSEQ multiplex PCR across 54 Vbeta and 13 Jbeta. Each CDR3 protein gets one entry after TCRdb re-called the immunoSEQ multiplex PCR reads with MiXCR. The table records 71,000 or so distinct CDR3 sequences, just over 90% of them present only once. Concerning this clonotype: Its specificity is not known.

Germline CDR1 SGHRS, CDR2 YFSETQ. V lost 5 bases, J lost 1 base, and 5 bases stayed unmatched. The CDR3 runs to 14 residues. Whole-study findings and limits: Clonal expansion was absent from the CD4+ T cell repertoires in Susac syndrome.

J is TRBJ2-7 and V is TRBV5-1, with 8 bases fitting TRBD1. The source material was CD4+ T cells from PBMCs. This receptor was identified in a human donor with Susac syndrome. The CDR3 protein is CASRGQGRSYEQYF. As DNA, the CDR3 is TGCGCCAGCAGAGGACAGGGACGATCCTACGAGCAGTACTTC.